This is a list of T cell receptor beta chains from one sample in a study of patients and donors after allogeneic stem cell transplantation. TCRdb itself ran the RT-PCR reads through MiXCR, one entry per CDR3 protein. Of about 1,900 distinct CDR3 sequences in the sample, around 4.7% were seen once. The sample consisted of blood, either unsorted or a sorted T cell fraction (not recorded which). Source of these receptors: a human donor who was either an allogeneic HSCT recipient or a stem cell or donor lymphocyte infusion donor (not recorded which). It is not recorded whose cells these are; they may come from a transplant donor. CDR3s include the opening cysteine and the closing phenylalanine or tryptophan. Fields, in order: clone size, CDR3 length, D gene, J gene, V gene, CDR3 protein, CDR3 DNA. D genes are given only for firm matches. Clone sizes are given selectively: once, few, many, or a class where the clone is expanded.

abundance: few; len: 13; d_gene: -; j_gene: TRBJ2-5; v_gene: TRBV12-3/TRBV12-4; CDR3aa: CASSFSSQETQYF; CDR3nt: TGTGCCAGCAGTTTCAGTTCCCAAGAGACCCAGTACTTC
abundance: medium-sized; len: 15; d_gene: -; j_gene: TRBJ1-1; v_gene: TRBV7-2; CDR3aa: CASSLQGALDTEAFF; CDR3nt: TGTGCCAGCAGCTTACAAGGGGCCCTCGACACTGAAGCTTTCTTT
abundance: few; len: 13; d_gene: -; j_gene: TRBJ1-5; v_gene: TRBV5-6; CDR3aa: CASSRSSNQPQHF; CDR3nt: TGTGCCAGCAGCCGGAGCAGCAATCAGCCCCAGCATTTT
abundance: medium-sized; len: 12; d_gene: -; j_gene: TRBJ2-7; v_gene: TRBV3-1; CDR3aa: CASSYTHYEQYF; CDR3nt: TGTGCCAGCAGCTATACGCACTACGAGCAGTACTTC
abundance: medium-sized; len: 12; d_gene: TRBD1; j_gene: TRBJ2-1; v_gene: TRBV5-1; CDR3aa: CASSLQGNEQFF; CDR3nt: TGCGCCAGCAGCTTACAGGGGAATGAGCAGTTCTTC
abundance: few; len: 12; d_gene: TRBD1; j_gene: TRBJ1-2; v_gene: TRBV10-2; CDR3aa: CASGTDPNGYTF; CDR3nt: TGCGCCAGTGGGACAGATCCGAATGGCTACACCTTC
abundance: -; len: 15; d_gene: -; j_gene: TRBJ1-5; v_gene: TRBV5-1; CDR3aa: CASSLQVGSDQPQHF; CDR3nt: TGCGCCAGCAGCTTGCAGGTTGGAAGCGATCAGCCCCAGCATTTT
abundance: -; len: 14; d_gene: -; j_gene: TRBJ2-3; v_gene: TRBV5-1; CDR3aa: CASLQGLGADTQYF; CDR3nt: TGCGCCAGCCTTCAGGGACTGGGTGCAGATACGCAGTATTTT
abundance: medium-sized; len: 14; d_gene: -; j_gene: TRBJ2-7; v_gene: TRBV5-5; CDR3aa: CASSLDLGSGEQYF; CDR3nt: TGTGCCAGCAGCTTGGACCTCGGTTCAGGCGAGCAGTACTTC
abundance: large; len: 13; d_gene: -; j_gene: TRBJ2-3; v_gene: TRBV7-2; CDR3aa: CASTWGYTDTQYF; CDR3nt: TGTGCCAGCACCTGGGGATACACAGATACGCAGTATTTT
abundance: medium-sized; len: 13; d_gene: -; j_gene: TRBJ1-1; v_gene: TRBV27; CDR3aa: CASRTGYGTEAFF; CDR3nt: TGTGCCAGCAGAACAGGGTATGGCACTGAAGCTTTCTTT
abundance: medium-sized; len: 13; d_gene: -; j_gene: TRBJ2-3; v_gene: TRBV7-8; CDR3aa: CASSLAHGDSEYF; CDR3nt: TGTGCCAGCAGCTTAGCGCACGGCGATTCAGAGTATTTT
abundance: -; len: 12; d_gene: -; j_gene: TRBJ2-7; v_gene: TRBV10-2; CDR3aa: CASTPSSYEQYF; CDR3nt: TGCGCCAGCACTCCCAGCTCCTACGAGCAGTACTTC
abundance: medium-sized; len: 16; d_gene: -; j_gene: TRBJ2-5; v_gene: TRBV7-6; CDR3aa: CASSRRGEALQETQYF; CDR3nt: TGTGCCAGCAGCCGGAGAGGAGAGGCCCTGCAAGAGACCCAGTACTTC
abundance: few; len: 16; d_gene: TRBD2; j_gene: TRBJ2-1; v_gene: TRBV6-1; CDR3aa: CASSELAGASYNEQFF; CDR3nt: TGTGCCAGCAGTGAACTAGCGGGAGCCTCCTACAATGAGCAGTTCTTC
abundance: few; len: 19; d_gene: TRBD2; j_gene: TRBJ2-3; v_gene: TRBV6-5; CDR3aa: CASSYSKSYWREIPDTQYF; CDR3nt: TGTGCCAGCAGTTACTCGAAGTCTTACTGGCGGGAGATACCAGATACGCAGTATTTT
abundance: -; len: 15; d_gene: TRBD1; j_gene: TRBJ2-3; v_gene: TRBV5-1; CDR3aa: CASSATSSGQDTQYF; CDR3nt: TGCGCCAGCAGCGCCACTTCCTCGGGACAGGATACGCAGTATTTT
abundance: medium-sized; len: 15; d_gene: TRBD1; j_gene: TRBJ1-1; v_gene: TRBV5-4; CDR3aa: CASNPGAQGVTEAFF; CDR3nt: TGTGCCAGCAACCCAGGGGCCCAGGGGGTGACTGAAGCTTTCTTT
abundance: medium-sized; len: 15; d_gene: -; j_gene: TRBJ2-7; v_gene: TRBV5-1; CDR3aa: CASSLDARGGNEQYF; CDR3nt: TGCGCCAGCAGCTTGGACGCCAGGGGAGGAAACGAGCAGTACTTC
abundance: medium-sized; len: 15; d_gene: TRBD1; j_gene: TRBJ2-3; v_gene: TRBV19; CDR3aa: CASSMGQPTTDTQYF; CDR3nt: TGTGCCAGTAGTATGGGACAGCCTACCACAGATACGCAGTATTTT
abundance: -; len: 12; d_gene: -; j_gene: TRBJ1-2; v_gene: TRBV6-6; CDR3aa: CASRSANYGYTF; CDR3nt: TGTGCCAGCAGGAGTGCTAACTATGGCTACACCTTC
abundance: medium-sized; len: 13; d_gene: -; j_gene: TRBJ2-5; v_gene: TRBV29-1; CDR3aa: CSARHPGRETQYF; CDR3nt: TGCAGCGCCCGACACCCGGGGCGAGAGACCCAGTACTTC
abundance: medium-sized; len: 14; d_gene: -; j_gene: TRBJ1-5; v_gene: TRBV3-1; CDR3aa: CASSHSVGAQPQHF; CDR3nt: TGTGCCAGCAGCCATTCTGTCGGGGCTCAGCCCCAGCATTTT
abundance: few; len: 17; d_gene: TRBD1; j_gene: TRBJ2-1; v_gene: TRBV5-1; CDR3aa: CASSLIGGQGRGNEQFF; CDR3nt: TGCGCCAGCAGCCTAATAGGTGGACAGGGAAGAGGCAATGAGCAGTTCTTC
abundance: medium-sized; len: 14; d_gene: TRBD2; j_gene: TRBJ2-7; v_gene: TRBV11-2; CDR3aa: CASSFWRESYEQYF; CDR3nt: TGTGCCAGCAGCTTTTGGCGGGAGTCCTACGAGCAGTACTTC
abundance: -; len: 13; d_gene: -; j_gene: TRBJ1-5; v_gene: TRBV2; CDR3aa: CASSEEVNQPQHF; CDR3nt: TGTGCCAGCAGTGAAGAAGTGAATCAGCCCCAGCATTTT
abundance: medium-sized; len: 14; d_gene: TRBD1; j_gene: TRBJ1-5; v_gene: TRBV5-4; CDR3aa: CASSLQGGGQPQHF; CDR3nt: TGTGCCAGCAGCTTACAGGGGGGCGGTCAGCCCCAGCATTTT
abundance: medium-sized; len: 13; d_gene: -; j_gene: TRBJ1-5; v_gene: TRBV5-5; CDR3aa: CASSLLWDQPQHF; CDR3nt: TGTGCCAGCAGCCTACTTTGGGATCAGCCCCAGCATTTT
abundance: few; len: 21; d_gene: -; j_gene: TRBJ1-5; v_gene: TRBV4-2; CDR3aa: CASSQVFSGPPIYYSNQPQHF; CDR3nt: TGTGCCAGCAGCCAAGTCTTCTCGGGGCCGCCGATCTATTATAGCAATCAGCCCCAGCATTTT
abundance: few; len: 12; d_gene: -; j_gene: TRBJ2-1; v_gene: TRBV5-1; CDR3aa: CASSPSYNEQFF; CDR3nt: TGCGCCAGCAGCCCCTCCTACAATGAGCAGTTCTTC
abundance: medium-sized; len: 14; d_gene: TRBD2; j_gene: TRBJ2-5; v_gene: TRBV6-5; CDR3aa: CASSRGLAGETQYF; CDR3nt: TGTGCCAGCAGCCGAGGACTAGCGGGAGAGACCCAGTACTTC
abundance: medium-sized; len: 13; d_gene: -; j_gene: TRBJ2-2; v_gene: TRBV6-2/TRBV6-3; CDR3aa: CAVRLVMTGELFF; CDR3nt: TGTGCTGTACGACTAGTAATGACCGGGGAGCTGTTTTTT
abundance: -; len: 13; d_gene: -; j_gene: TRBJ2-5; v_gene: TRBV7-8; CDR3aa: CASSFANQETQYF; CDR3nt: TGTGCCAGCAGCTTTGCGAACCAAGAGACCCAGTACTTC
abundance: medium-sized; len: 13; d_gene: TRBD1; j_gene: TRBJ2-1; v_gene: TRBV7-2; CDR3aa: CASSSTGRNEQFF; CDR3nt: TGTGCCAGCAGCTCGACAGGGAGAAATGAGCAGTTCTTC
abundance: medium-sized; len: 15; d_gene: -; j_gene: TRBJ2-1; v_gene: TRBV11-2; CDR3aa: CASSEGKAEYNEQFF; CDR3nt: TGTGCCAGCAGCGAGGGCAAGGCAGAGTACAATGAGCAGTTCTTC
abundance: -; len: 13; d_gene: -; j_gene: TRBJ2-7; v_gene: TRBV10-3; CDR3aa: CAISELMGTEQYF; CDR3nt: TGTGCCATCAGTGAGTTAATGGGGACAGAGCAGTACTTC
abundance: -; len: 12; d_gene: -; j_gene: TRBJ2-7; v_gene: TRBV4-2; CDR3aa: CASSLRGNEQYF; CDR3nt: TGTGCCAGCAGCTTACGGGGGAACGAGCAGTACTTC
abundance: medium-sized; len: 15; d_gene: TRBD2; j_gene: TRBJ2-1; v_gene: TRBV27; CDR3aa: CASSLSLAGEHEQFF; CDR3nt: TGTGCCAGCAGTTTATCCCTAGCGGGAGAACATGAGCAGTTCTTC
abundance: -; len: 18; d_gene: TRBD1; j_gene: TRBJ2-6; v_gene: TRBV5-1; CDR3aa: CASRPGTGFISGANVLTF; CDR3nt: TGCGCCAGTCGTCCCGGGACAGGCTTCATCTCTGGGGCCAACGTCCTGACTTTC
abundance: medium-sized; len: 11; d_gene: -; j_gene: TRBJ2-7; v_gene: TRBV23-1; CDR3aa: CASEPTYEQYF; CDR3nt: TGCGCCAGCGAGCCCACCTACGAGCAGTACTTC
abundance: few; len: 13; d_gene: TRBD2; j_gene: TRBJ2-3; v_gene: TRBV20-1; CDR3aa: CSAISGSTGTQYF; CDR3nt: TGCAGTGCTATCAGCGGGAGCACCGGTACGCAGTATTTT
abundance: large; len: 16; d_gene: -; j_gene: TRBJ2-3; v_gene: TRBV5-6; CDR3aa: CASSPDFGGSTDTQYF; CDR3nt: TGTGCCAGCAGCCCGGATTTTGGCGGGAGCACAGATACGCAGTATTTT
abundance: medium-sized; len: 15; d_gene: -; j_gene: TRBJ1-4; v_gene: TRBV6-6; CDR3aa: CASSSPLGVGEKLFF; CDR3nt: TGTGCCAGCAGTTCGCCCCTAGGGGTTGGTGAAAAACTGTTTTTT
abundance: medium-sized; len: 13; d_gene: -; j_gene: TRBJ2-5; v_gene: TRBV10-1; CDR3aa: CASSEAGGETQYF; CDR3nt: TGCGCCAGCAGTGAAGCGGGTGGAGAGACCCAGTACTTC
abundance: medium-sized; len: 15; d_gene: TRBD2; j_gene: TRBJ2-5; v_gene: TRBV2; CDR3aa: CASSEIAGAPETQYF; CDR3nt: TGTGCCAGCAGTGAAATAGCGGGGGCCCCCGAGACCCAGTACTTC
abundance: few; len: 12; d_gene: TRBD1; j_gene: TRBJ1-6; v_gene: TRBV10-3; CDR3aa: CAIGDSNSPLHF; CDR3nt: TGTGCCATCGGGGACAGCAATTCACCCCTCCACTTT
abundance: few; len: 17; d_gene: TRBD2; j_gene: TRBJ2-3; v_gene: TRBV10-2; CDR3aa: CASSPQREGPGTDTQYF; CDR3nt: TGCGCCAGCAGTCCCCAGCGGGAGGGCCCTGGTACAGATACGCAGTATTTT
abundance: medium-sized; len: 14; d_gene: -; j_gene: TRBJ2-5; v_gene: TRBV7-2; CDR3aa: CASSLGFGGETQYF; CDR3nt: TGTGCCAGCAGCTTAGGTTTCGGGGGAGAGACCCAGTACTTC
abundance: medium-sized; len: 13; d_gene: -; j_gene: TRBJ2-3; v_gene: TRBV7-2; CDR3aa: CASNQGLTDTQYF; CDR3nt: TGTGCCAGCAATCAAGGGCTCACAGATACGCAGTATTTT
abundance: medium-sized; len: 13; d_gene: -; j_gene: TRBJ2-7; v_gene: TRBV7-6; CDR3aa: CASSFAGSYEQYF; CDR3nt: TGTGCCAGCAGCTTCGCTGGGTCCTACGAGCAGTACTTC
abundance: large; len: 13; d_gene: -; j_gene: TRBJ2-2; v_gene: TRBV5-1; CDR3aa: CASSADNTGELFF; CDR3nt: TGCGCCAGCAGCGCCGATAACACCGGGGAGCTGTTTTTT